The 18 T cell receptor beta chains below all came from one sample that was sequenced in a study of shared clonotypes between healthy human individuals. TCRdb's copy holds only in-frame clones and misses some; the assay was immunoSEQ multiplex PCR. The data contain about 750,000 clones, around 93% of them singletons. Naive CD8 populations comprised CD45RO-negative cells positively selected for CCR7, excluding terminally differentiated effector memory CD45RA+ cells. Sequencing input: naive CD8+ T cells sorted from blood. Receptors originate from a man aged 25 to 40 in good health.

V and J are TRBV28 and TRBJ1-5, with D unclear. Per the germline V gene, CDR1 is MDHEN and CDR2 is SYDVKM. The CDR3 is made up of 18 amino acids. V lost 5 bases to trimming and J lost 3 bases, with 23 bases between them. The CDR3 coding sequence is TGTGCCAGCAGTCCAGCGGAGGGCTGGCGGGCGGACAATCAGCCCCAGCATTTT. It translates to CASSPAEGWRADNQPQHF. The full variable domain, its missing parts supplied by reference TRBV28 and TRBJ1-5, is DVKVTQSSRYLVKRTGEKVFLECVQDMDHENMFWYRQDPGLGLRLIYFSYDVKMKEKGDIPEGYSVSREKKERFSLILESASTNQTSMYLCASSPAEGWRADNQPQHFGDGTRLSIL.

This clone was recorded once. The chain employs TRBV2 and TRBJ2-7; tentatively, D is TRBD1 or TRBD2 (5 bases each). CDR1 is SNHLY and CDR2 is FYNNEI in the germline V gene. The length of the CDR3 is 13 residues. The V and J ends lost 10 bases and 2 bases respectively, with 15 bases between them. This CDR3 reads CATFPGRTYEQYF. The DNA of the CDR3 is TGTGCCACTTTTCCGGGACGGACCTACGAGCAGTACTTC.

The chain has TRBV27 and TRBJ2-3; D is unclear. V was trimmed by 5 bases and J by 6 bases, leaving 9 bases between them. From germline, CDR1 is MNHEY and CDR2 SMNVEV (reference sequence). This CDR3 comprises 12 residues. The CDR3 DNA reads TGTGCCAGCAGTATGCTAGAGGATACGCAGTATTTT. Translation gives CASSMLEDTQYF.

V usage is TRBV10-3 and J usage is TRBJ1-2; D is unclear. Germline V gene data show CDR1 as ENHRY and CDR2 as SYGVKD. This CDR3 contains 13 residues. The V and J ends lost 5 bases and 2 bases respectively, with 9 bases between them. The DNA for the CDR3 is TGTGCCATCAGTCCTGGTCCGAACTATGGCTACACCTTC. This codes for CAISPGPNYGYTF.

The chain links TRBV5-1 to TRBJ1-5; 9 bases are shared with TRBD1. The CDR3 length is 16 residues. V shed 4 bases and J 3 bases; nucleotides not matched to a gene: 8. Germline V gives CDR1 SGHRS, CDR2 YFSETQ. The CDR3 sequence: CASSPGTGSINQPQHF. DNA for the CDR3: TGCGCCAGCAGCCCCGGGACAGGGTCGATCAATCAGCCCCAGCATTTT.

The chain uses TRBV28 and TRBJ2-1; D uncertain. V gave up 6 bases and J gave up 0 bases, with 9 bases separating them. The CDR3 is made up of 14 amino acids. Germline loops: CDR1 MDHEN, CDR2 SYDVKM. The CDR3 loop is CASSSPNSYNEQFF. DNA of the CDR3: TGTGCCAGCAGCTCCCCGAACTCCTACAATGAGCAGTTCTTC.

This clone was recorded a few times. The V gene is TRBV9, the J gene TRBJ2-1; 10 positions match TRBD2. This CDR3 has 15 residues. In germline, CDR1 is SGDLS, CDR2 YYNGEE. J gave up 6 bases and V 3 bases, and 6 bases lay outside the gene matches. CDR3 bases: TGTGCCAGCAGCGCACTACAGCGGGAGGGCAATGAGCAGTTCTTC. Protein product: CASSALQREGNEQFF.

The V gene is TRBV29-1, the J gene TRBJ2-1, with TRBD1 matching over 10 bases. This CDR3 spans 14 amino acids. V shed 8 bases, J shed 7 bases, and the junction held 11 bases outside the gene matches. The V gene's germline CDR1 is SQVTM and CDR2 ANQGSEA. Written as DNA, the CDR3 is TGCAGCCTTCCAGCGGGGACAGGGGCGAATGAGCAGTTCTTC. This codes for CSLPAGTGANEQFF.

About this clone itself: At the DNA level, this CDR3 is encoded by other sequences in the same sample as well. This chain uses TRBV27 with TRBJ1-5; perhaps TRBD1 as D (6 bases). This CDR3 is built from 13 residues. V was cut by 5 bases and J by 4 bases, with 9 bases left in between. Looked up from germline, CDR1 is MNHEY and CDR2 is SMNVEV (reference sequence). CDR3 sequence: CASSRGGNQPQHF. In DNA form, the CDR3 reads TGTGCCAGCAGTAGGGGGGGAAATCAGCCCCAGCATTTT.

The V call is TRBV27, the J call TRBJ1-2, with 8 bases matching TRBD1. The junction had 12 bases not matched to a gene; V was cut back by 6 bases and J by 6 bases. This CDR3 is built from 15 residues. Germline V CDR1 and CDR2: MNHEY, SMNVEV (reference sequence). The CDR3 reads CASRGRGQKADGYTF. The CDR3 bases are TGTGCCAGCAGAGGCAGGGGGCAGAAAGCTGATGGCTACACCTTC.

In DNA, the CDR3 is TGCGCCAGCAGCCATGGACAGTTCTCCGATGAGCAGTTCTTC. As protein: CASSHGQFSDEQFF. This chain connects TRBV4-1 to TRBJ2-1; TRBD1 is a possible D gene (6 bases). This CDR3 is built from 14 residues. V was clipped by 3 bases and J by 8 bases, with 14 bases between them. The germline V gene has CDR1 MGHRA and CDR2 YSYEKL.

The chain joins TRBV6-1 to TRBJ2-7; no definite D call. With 6 bases removed from V and 0 bases from J, the gap between germline ends came to 9 bases. The CDR3 sequence is 13 residues long. Germline V lookup: CDR1 MNHNS, CDR2 SASEGT. The DNA for the CDR3 is TGTGCCAGCAGGGACGGTAGCTCCTACGAGCAGTACTTC. It specifies CASRDGSSYEQYF.

The sample holds a few counts of this clone. The chain links TRBV4-1 to TRBJ2-2, with D unresolved. The CDR3 is 15 amino acids. The germline V and J ends were trimmed by 0 bases and 1 base, with 6 bases remaining between them. Germline V gene data show CDR1 as MGHRA and CDR2 as YSYEKL. CDR3 protein: CASSQDWVNTGELFF. DNA for the CDR3: TGCGCCAGCAGCCAAGATTGGGTGAACACCGGGGAGCTGTTTTTT.

CDR3 protein: CASSQRESETGELFF. CDR3 sequence (DNA): TGTGCCAGCAGTCAGCGGGAGAGTGAGACCGGGGAGCTGTTTTTT. The V gene is TRBV28, the J gene TRBJ2-2; 8 bases agree with TRBD2. V shed 5 bases and J 5 bases; nucleotides not matched to a gene: 7. This CDR3 comprises 15 residues. In germline, CDR1 is MDHEN, CDR2 SYDVKM.

The chain is built from TRBV5-5 and TRBJ2-2; perhaps D is TRBD1 or TRBD2 (5 bases each). CDR1 is SGHKS and CDR2 is YYEKEE in the germline V gene (reference sequence). This CDR3 region has 15 residues. Deletions cut 4 bases from V and 3 bases from J, with 13 bases between. CDR3 amino acids: CASSPEGLDTGELFF. The DNA of the CDR3 is TGTGCCAGCAGCCCCGAGGGGTTGGACACCGGGGAGCTGTTTTTT.

V is TRBV7-8 and J is TRBJ1-5; unclear D gene. The V end was cut by 6 bases, the J end by 5 bases, with 11 bases between. This CDR3 is 13 amino acids long. Germline-derived CDR1 and CDR2 are SGHVS and FQNEAQ. CDR3 region: CASSTRIDQPQHF. Written as DNA, the CDR3 is TGTGCCAGCAGTACAAGGATTGATCAGCCCCAGCATTTT.

This chain connects TRBV19 to TRBJ2-7, with TRBD1 as a possible D gene (6 bases). The V end was cut by 10 bases, the J end by 6 bases, with 19 bases between. The length of the CDR3 is 13 residues. CDR1 LNHDA and CDR2 SQIVND come from the germline V gene (reference sequence). This CDR3 reads CATSRNRVGEQYF. The CDR3 DNA sequence: TGTGCCACCTCACGGAACAGGGTTGGCGAGCAGTACTTC.

The sample holds a few counts of this clone. Other DNA sequences in this specimen translate into the identical CDR3. The rearrangement uses TRBV7-9 and TRBJ1-2; D unresolved. V was clipped by 1 base and J by 5 bases, with 5 bases between them. The CDR3 loop spans 12 amino acids. CDR1 is SEHNR, CDR2 FQNEAQ, per germline (reference sequence). The CDR3 DNA sequence: TGTGCCAGCAGCTTAGAAGTTTATGGCTACACCTTC. Translated, it gives CASSLEVYGYTF. Supplemented by reference TRBV7-9 and TRBJ1-2, the full variable domain reads DTGVSQNPRHKITKRGQNVTFRCDPISEHNRLYWYRQTLGQGPEFLTYFQNEAQLEKSRLLSDRFSAERPKGSFSTLEIQRTEQGDSAMYLCASSLEVYGYTFGSGTRLTVV.